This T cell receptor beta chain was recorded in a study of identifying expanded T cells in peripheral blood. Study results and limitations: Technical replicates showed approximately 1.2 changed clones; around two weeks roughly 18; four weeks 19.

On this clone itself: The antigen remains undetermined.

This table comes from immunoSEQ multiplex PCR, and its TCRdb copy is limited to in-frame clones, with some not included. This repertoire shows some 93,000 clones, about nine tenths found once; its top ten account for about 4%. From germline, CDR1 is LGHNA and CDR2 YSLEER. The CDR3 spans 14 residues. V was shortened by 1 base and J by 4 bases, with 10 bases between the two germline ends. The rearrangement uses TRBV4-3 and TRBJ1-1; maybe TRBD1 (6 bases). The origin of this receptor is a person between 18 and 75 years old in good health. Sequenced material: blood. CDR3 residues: CASSQVSGATEAFF. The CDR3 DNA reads TGCGCCAGCAGCCAAGTGTCGGGGGCCACTGAAGCTTTCTTT.